The clone carrying this T cell receptor beta chain has just a few counts. Germline and genes here are mouse. This sample is drawn from a study of CD8+ T cells in alopecia areata. RNA, once extracted, was reverse transcribed into cDNA for use as the sequencing template. TCRdb keeps only in-frame clones here, not all; method: immunoSEQ multiplex PCR. The record shows over 100,000 clones for this sample, with no singletons present. This TCR was recovered from a C3H/HeJ mouse with alopecia areata. Strain MHC haplotype: H2-k. The sample was lesional skin.

The sequenced part of the CDR3 DNA is TGCACCTGCAGTGCACGGGGGGCGTACTATGCT. Translated: CTCSARGAYYA. The whole CDR3 region reads CTCSARGAYYAEQFF. This chain connects TRBV1 to TRBJ2-1; perhaps TRBD2 as D (7 bases). The CDR3 end lies 4 residues beyond the end of the read and is filled in from the germline J gene. Germline lookup yields CDR1 NSQYPW and CDR2 LRSPGD (reference sequence). Trimming took off 2 bases at V and 2 bases at J, with 10 bases between the two ends. The CDR3 length is 15 residues.